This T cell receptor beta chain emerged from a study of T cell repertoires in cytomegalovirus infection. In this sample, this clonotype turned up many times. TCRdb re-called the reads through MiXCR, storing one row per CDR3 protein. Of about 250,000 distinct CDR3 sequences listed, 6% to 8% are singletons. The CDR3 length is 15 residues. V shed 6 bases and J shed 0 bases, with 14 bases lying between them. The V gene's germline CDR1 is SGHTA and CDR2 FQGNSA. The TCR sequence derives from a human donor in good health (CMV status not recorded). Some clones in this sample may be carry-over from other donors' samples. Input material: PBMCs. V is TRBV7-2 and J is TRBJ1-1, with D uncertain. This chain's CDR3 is CASSLPQLVNTEAFF. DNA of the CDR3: TGTGCCAGCAGTCTACCACAGCTTGTGAACACTGAAGCTTTCTTT.